A selection of T cell receptor beta chains follows, all from one sample in a study of OX40 agonist ivuxolimab in advanced cancers. Assay: immunoSEQ multiplex PCR; the TCRdb copy retains only in-frame clones and omits some. Of about 79,000 clones listed, more than 90% were seen once; the top ten hold approximately 6.9%. The sequenced sample was CD4+ or CD8+ T cells sorted from blood, obtained in a trial of the OX40 agonist ivuxolimab. Receptor source: an adult with an advanced solid tumor such as melanoma, head and neck, liver or kidney cancer. Both conserved end residues are part of each CDR3. Fields, in order: J gene, V gene, D gene, clone size, CDR3 protein, CDR3 DNA. D genes are given only for firm matches. Clone size is shown for a subset of rows, as once, few, many or a class of expanded clone.

TRBJ1-1	TRBV7-2	-	-	CASSTLPRGNTEAFF	TGTGCCAGCAGCACTCTTCCGAGGGGGAACACTGAAGCTTTCTTT
TRBJ2-1	TRBV2	TRBD2	-	CASSPGLAGNEQFF	TGTGCCAGCAGCCCGGGACTAGCGGGCAATGAGCAGTTCTTC
TRBJ2-7	TRBV6-4	TRBD2	once	CASGCSGASYEQYF	TGTGCCAGCGGTTGCAGCGGGGCCTCCTACGAGCAGTACTTC
TRBJ1-2	TRBV6-4	-	-	CARGAQGTRDYGYTF	TGTGCCAGAGGAGCCCAGGGGACCAGGGACTATGGCTACACCTTC
TRBJ2-7	TRBV7-6	-	-	CASSPHGYEQYF	TGTGCCAGCAGCCCCCATGGCTACGAGCAGTACTTC
TRBJ2-2	TRBV5-1	TRBD1	-	CASSAEGQSVGELFF	TGCGCCAGCAGCGCCGAGGGACAGAGCGTCGGGGAGCTGTTTTTT
TRBJ1-1	TRBV28	-	-	CASSFWGGARTEAFF	TGTGCCAGCAGTTTTTGGGGGGGGGCGAGGACTGAAGCTTTCTTT
TRBJ1-5	TRBV5-1	-	-	CASRESSNQPQHF	TGCGCCAGCAGGGAAAGCTCCAATCAGCCCCAGCATTTT
TRBJ2-1	TRBV19	-	-	CASRKSGDNEQFF	TGTGCCAGTAGGAAGTCCGGGGACAATGAGCAGTTCTTC
TRBJ2-7	TRBV5-5	-	-	CASRPWTDVSYEQYF	TGTGCCAGCAGACCTTGGACCGATGTTTCCTACGAGCAGTACTTC
TRBJ2-7	TRBV4-1	TRBD1	few	CASSQGTGSPYEQYF	TGCGCCAGCAGCCAAGGGACAGGGTCCCCCTACGAGCAGTACTTC
TRBJ2-1	TRBV4-1	-	-	CASSQVSRGPSSYNEQFF	TGCGCCAGCAGCCAAGTATCCCGCGGGCCGAGCTCCTACAATGAGCAGTTCTTC
TRBJ2-7	TRBV5-6	-	-	CASSHGQTYEQYF	TGTGCCAGCAGCCACGGACAGACCTACGAGCAGTACTTC
TRBJ1-1	TRBV6-6	-	-	CASSYRGGTEAFF	TGTGCCAGCAGTTACAGGGGGGGCACTGAAGCTTTCTTT
TRBJ2-1	TRBV11-2	-	-	CASALDIPSEQFF	TGTGCCAGCGCCCTGGACATTCCTAGTGAGCAGTTCTTC
TRBJ1-1	TRBV5-4	-	-	CASSLVGGRSTEAFF	TGTGCCAGCAGCTTGGTCGGGGGCCGTAGCACTGAAGCTTTCTTT
TRBJ1-2	TRBV5-1	TRBD1	-	CASSLGTGFYGYTF	TGCGCCAGCAGCTTGGGGACAGGGTTCTATGGCTACACCTTC
TRBJ1-3	TRBV6-5	-	-	CASRKGRVPGNTIYF	TGTGCCAGCAGAAAAGGAAGGGTCCCTGGAAACACCATATATTTT
TRBJ1-1	TRBV6-5	TRBD1	once	CASSRDRGSLRAFF	TGTGCCAGCAGCCGGGACAGGGGGTCTTTGAGAGCTTTCTTT
TRBJ2-3	TRBV18	-	-	CASSPGGGRTDTQYF	TGTGCCAGCTCACCAGGGGGCGGCCGCACAGATACGCAGTATTTT
TRBJ2-1	TRBV11-2	-	once	CASSLDGARYNEQFF	TGTGCCAGCAGCTTAGATGGGGCCCGGTACAATGAGCAGTTCTTC
TRBJ2-7	TRBV19	TRBD1	-	CASSLDRGYEQYF	TGTGCCAGTAGTCTAGACAGGGGCTACGAGCAGTACTTC
TRBJ2-3	TRBV7-3	TRBD1	-	CASSRDSRTDTQYF	TGTGCCAGCAGCCGGGACAGCCGCACAGATACGCAGTATTTT
TRBJ2-1	TRBV5-5	TRBD1	once	CASSWGQGTHNEQFF	TGTGCCAGCAGCTGGGGACAGGGGACACACAATGAGCAGTTCTTC
TRBJ1-2	TRBV27	-	once	CASSSDPRGSYTF	TGTGCCAGCAGTTCGGACCCTCGCGGGTCCTACACCTTC